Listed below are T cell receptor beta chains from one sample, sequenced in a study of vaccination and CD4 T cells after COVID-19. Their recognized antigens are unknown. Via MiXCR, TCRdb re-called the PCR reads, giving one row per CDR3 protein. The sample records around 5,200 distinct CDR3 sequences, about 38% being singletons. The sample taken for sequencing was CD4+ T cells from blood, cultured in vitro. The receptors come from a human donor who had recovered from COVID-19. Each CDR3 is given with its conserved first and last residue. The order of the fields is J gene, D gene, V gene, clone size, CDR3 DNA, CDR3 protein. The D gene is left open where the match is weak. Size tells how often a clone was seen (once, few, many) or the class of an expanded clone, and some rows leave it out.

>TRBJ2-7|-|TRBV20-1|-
TGCAGTGCTACGTACTTACAGGAGTCCTACGAGCAGTACTTC
CSATYLQESYEQYF
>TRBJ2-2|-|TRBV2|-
TGTGCCAGCAGTGAAATCCCCGCCGGTGAGCTGTTTTTT
CASSEIPAGELFF
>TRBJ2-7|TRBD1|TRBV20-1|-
TGCAGTGCTGCAAGCGACAGGGCCGAGCAGTACTTC
CSAASDRAEQYF
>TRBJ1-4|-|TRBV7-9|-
TGTGCCAGCAGCTTATATACGGCCGAAAAACTGTTTTTT
CASSLYTAEKLFF
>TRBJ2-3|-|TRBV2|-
TGTGCCAGCAGTGTAGCCCTCATAGATACGCAGTATTTT
CASSVALIDTQYF
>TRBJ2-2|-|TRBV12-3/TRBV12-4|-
TGTGCCAGCAGCTGGGTCATGGCATTCCCGGGGACCGGGGAGCTGTTTTTT
CASSWVMAFPGTGELFF
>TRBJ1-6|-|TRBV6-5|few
TGTGCCAGCAGTTATCGTCCGGGTGGGTCACCCCTCCACTTT
CASSYRPGGSPLHF
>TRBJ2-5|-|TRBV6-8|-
TGTGCCAGCAGTTACAGGGGGGTGGGCATGAAAAGTGGCCAAGAGACCCAGTACTTC
CASSYRGVGMKSGQETQYF
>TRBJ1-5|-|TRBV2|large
TGTGCCAGCAGGGACAGCCCTATAGGCAATCAGCCCCAGCATTTT
CASRDSPIGNQPQHF
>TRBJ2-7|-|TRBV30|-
TGTGCCTGGAGTGGATACAGGGGACTTAGCACCTACGAGCAGTACTTC
CAWSGYRGLSTYEQYF
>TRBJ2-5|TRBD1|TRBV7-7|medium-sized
TGTGCTAGCAGCTTTGGCAGGGGGTCGGGCGAGACCCAGTACTTC
CASSFGRGSGETQYF
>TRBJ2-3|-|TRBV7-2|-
TGTGCCAGCAGCTTGAACCCGGCGGGCGATACGCAGTATTTT
CASSLNPAGDTQYF
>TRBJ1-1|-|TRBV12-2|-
TGTGCAAGTCGCCCCCCGGTAGGGACAGGCATGAACACTGAAGCTTTCTTT
CASRPPVGTGMNTEAFF
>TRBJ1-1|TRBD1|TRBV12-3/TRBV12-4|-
TGTGCCAGCCAGGGGGTGAACACTGAAGCTTTCTTT
CASQGVNTEAFF
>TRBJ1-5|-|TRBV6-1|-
TGTGCCAGCAGTCACAGGTCTAATAGCAATCAGCCCCAGCATTTT
CASSHRSNSNQPQHF
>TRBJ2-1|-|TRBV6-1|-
TGTGCCAGTTCCCCAGCTTACAATGAGCAGTTCTTC
CASSPAYNEQFF
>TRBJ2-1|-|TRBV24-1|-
TGTGCCACCAGTGATTACAGGGATGAGCAGTTCTTC
CATSDYRDEQFF
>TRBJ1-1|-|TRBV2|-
TGTGCCAGCAGTGGACAGGAAAACACTGAAGCTTTCTTT
CASSGQENTEAFF
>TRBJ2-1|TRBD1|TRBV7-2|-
TGTGCCAGCAGCGTAGGACAGGGGGCGTTTGAGCAGTTCTTC
CASSVGQGAFEQFF
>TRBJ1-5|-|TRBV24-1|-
TGTGCCACCAGTGATACTTCTCAGGATCTATTTCAGCCCCAGCATTTT
CATSDTSQDLFQPQHF
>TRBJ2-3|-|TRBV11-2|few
TGCGCCAGCAGCCAAGATTTGGCGGGAAGCACAGATACGCAGTATTTT
CASSQDLAGSTDTQYF
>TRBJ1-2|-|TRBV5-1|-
TGCGCCAGCAGCTTGGGGGGAAGGAAAAGTGGTGGCTACACCTTC
CASSLGGRKSGGYTF
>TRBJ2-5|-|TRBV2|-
TGTGCCAGCGCGGGACTCGAAGAGACCCAGTACTTC
CASAGLEETQYF
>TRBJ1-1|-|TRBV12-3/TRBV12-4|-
TGTGCCAGCAGTTTAGAAACAGGGACTGAAGCTTTCTTT
CASSLETGTEAFF
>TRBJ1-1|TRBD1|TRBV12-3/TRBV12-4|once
TGTGCCAGCTCAGACAGGGCGATATACACTGAAGCTTTCTTT
CASSDRAIYTEAFF
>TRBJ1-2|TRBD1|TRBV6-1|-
TGTGCCAGCAGACAGGGGTCGGATGGCTACACCTTC
CASRQGSDGYTF
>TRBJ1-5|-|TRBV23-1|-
TGCGCCAGCAGTCAATCTGTGGGATATTCTAGCAATCAGCCCCAGCATTTT
CASSQSVGYSSNQPQHF
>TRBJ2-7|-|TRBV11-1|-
TGTGCCAGCAGCTCACTCGGACTTGGGTGGGCCTACGAGCAGTACTTC
CASSSLGLGWAYEQYF
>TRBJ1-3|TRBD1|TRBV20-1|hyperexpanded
TGCAGTGCCGTCCCGGACAGGGGCTCTGGAAACACCATATATTTT
CSAVPDRGSGNTIYF
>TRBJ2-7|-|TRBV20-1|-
TGCAGTGCTAGAGGGGGGTGGGTGTACGAGCAGTACTTC
CSARGGWVYEQYF
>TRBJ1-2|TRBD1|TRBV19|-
TGTGCCAGTAGTACCATCCGGACAGGGGTCGGCTACACCTTC
CASSTIRTGVGYTF